The 9 T cell receptor beta chains in this list originate from one sample, sequenced in a study of response to subunit inactivated influenza vaccine. TCRdb redid the calling of the RT-PCR reads with MiXCR, one entry per CDR3 protein. The sample holds some 300,000 distinct CDR3 sequences, approximately 20% seen once. The source was PBMCs from blood, collected less than 22 months after vaccination. The receptors come from a man in his fifties or sixties who received an inactivated influenza vaccine.

This clonotype was seen a few times. The chain is built from TRBV20-1 and TRBJ2-1; TRBD2 matches at 13 bases. This CDR3 has 14 amino acids. Looked up from germline, CDR1 is DFQATT and CDR2 is SNEGSKA (reference sequence). The junction had 7 bases not matched to a gene; V was cut back by 4 bases and J by 10 bases. The CDR3 sequence: CSAITSGRASEQFF. The CDR3, as DNA: TGCAGTGCTATAACTAGCGGGAGGGCCTCGGAGCAGTTCTTC.

This clonotype appeared a few times. The chain has TRBV2 and TRBJ2-1; TRBD1 might be the D (5 bases). Per germline, CDR1 SNHLY and CDR2 FYNNEI. Trimming stripped 7 bases from V and 3 bases from J, with 16 bases between. The CDR3 spans 15 residues. The CDR3 region has the DNA TGTGCCAGCACCACGAATGGACAAGGCTACAATGAGCAGTTCTTC. Amino acid sequence: CASTTNGQGYNEQFF. Filled out from reference TRBV2 and TRBJ2-1, the complete variable domain reads EPEVTQTPSHQVTQMGQEVILRCVPISNHLYFYWYRQILGQKVEFLVSFYNNEISEKSEIFDDQFSVERPDGSNFTLKIRSTKLEDSAMYFCASTTNGQGYNEQFFGPGTRLTVL.

The V and J genes are TRBV12-3 or TRBV12-4 and TRBJ2-2; D call uncertain. V gave up 4 bases and J gave up 5 bases, with 11 bases separating them. The CDR3 consists of 14 residues. In DNA, the CDR3 is TGTGCCAGCAGTTCCCCGTCTCCGACCGGGGAGCTGTTTTTT. It yields the protein CASSSPSPTGELFF.

This clonotype was observed a few times. The rearrangement links TRBV7-2 to TRBJ2-1; 8 bases map to TRBD2. Germline V gene data show CDR1 as SGHTA and CDR2 as FQGNSA. The CDR3 extends over 15 amino acids. The V gene end was trimmed by 0 bases and the J gene end by 7 bases; junction bases not matched to a gene: 5. CDR3 nucleotides: TGTGCCAGCAGCTTAGCCCCGGGAGGGAGGAATGAGCAGTTCTTC. Translated: CASSLAPGGRNEQFF.

The chain recombines TRBV2 with TRBJ1-4; D uncertain. The germline V gene has CDR1 SNHLY and CDR2 FYNNEI. Trimming took off 8 bases at V and 4 bases at J, with 5 bases between the two ends. This CDR3 contains 11 residues. The DNA of the CDR3 is TGTGCCAGCGGGGTTAATGAAAAACTGTTTTTT. Its protein product is CASGVNEKLFF.

This clonotype was seen a few times. The chain links TRBV5-1 to TRBJ2-1; perhaps TRBD2 as D (6 bases). The V end was cut by 4 bases, the J end by 8 bases, with 22 bases between. The CDR3 is 16 amino acids. Germline CDR1 and CDR2: SGHRS and YFSETQ. This CDR3 reads CASSPNSLARRDEQFF. CDR3 nucleotide sequence: TGCGCCAGCAGCCCAAACTCCCTAGCGAGGAGGGATGAGCAGTTCTTC. The full variable domain, completed using reference TRBV5-1 and TRBJ2-1, is KAGVTQTPRYLIKTRGQQVTLSCSPISGHRSVSWYQQTPGQGLQFLFEYFSETQRNKGNFPGRFSGRQFSNSRSEMNVSTLELGDSALYLCASSPNSLARRDEQFFGPGTRLTVL.

The V call is TRBV3-1, the J call TRBJ1-4; D gene uncertain. Trimming shortened V by 3 bases and J by 3 bases, and 8 bases separated the two germline ends. Germline V gives CDR1 LGHDT, CDR2 YNNKEL (reference sequence). CDR3 length: 14 residues. The CDR3 coding sequence is TGTGCCAGCAGCCAGACGGTCTCTAATGAAAAACTGTTTTTT. Protein: CASSQTVSNEKLFF.

This chain connects TRBV28 to TRBJ2-7; D unclear. Per the germline V gene, CDR1 is MDHEN and CDR2 is SYDVKM. CDR3 length equals 14 residues. Trimming removed 5 bases from V and 1 base from J, with 12 bases in between. CDR3 amino acids: CASSPTPGSYEQYF. The CDR3 bases are TGTGCCAGCAGTCCCACACCGGGTTCCTACGAGCAGTACTTC.

In its sample, this clonotype was seen a few times. The rearrangement joins TRBV6-5 to TRBJ2-7; the D is unclear. Germline CDR1 MNHEY, CDR2 SVGAGI. Trimming removed 0 bases at V and 1 base at J, with 16 bases between. The CDR3 is 17 residues long. This CDR3 is CASSYSISTEDSYEQYF. The CDR3 DNA reads TGTGCCAGCAGTTACTCGATCTCCACTGAAGATTCCTACGAGCAGTACTTC.